These 11 T cell receptor beta chains share one sample of origin, sequenced in a study of neurological immune-mediated disorders. In TCRdb, the 5' RACE reads were re-called with MiXCR into one record per CDR3 protein. The data hold tens of thousands of distinct CDR3 sequences, with roughly an eighth observed a single time. The specimen sequenced was PBMCs. The receptor set was obtained from a woman aged 50 to 60 in good health.

This clonotype came up many times. The chain joins TRBV5-1 to TRBJ2-3; 7 bases are shared with TRBD2. Looked up from germline, CDR1 is SGHRS and CDR2 is YFSETQ. The CDR3 sequence is 14 residues long. Losses at the gene ends were 4 bases for V and 3 bases for J; bases not matched to a gene: 5. Written as DNA, the CDR3 is TGCGCCAGCAGCACTAGCGACCCTACAGATACGCAGTATTTT. It translates to CASSTSDPTDTQYF.

In its sample, this clonotype was seen once. The chain recombines TRBV11-3 with TRBJ2-1; the D gene is possibly TRBD1 (5 bases). The CDR3 consists of 12 residues. Germline assignment: CDR1 SGHNT and CDR2 YENEEA. V was cut by 5 bases and J by 12 bases, with 14 bases left in between. The CDR3, as DNA: TGTGCCAGCAGCCCGACGGCAAGGGGGCAGTTCTTC. It codes for CASSPTARGQFF.

The table lists this clonotype with many counts. V is TRBV6-5 and J is TRBJ2-7; TRBD1 aligns across 9 bases. Trimming took 0 bases from V and 2 from J; bases not matched to a gene: 14. Germline V lookup: CDR1 MNHEY, CDR2 SVGAGI. This CDR3 has 19 amino acids. This CDR3 reads CASSYSTRRADRGTYEQYF. In DNA form, the CDR3 reads TGTGCCAGCAGTTACTCCACGAGACGGGCGGACAGGGGCACCTACGAGCAGTACTTC.

V is TRBV6-1 and J is TRBJ2-1; D is perhaps TRBD2 (5 bases). The V end lost 6 bases, the J end lost 7 bases, and 16 bases lay between the germline ends. The germline gives CDR1 MNHNS, CDR2 SASEGT. This CDR3 has 14 residues. The CDR3 sequence is CASRLDLMLNEQFF. DNA of the CDR3: TGTGCCAGCAGGTTGGACTTAATGTTGAATGAGCAGTTCTTC.

This clonotype was seen at least ten times. V gene TRBV5-5 combines with J gene TRBJ2-2, with 8 bases lining up with TRBD2. V lost 3 bases, J lost 8 bases, and 9 bases stayed unmatched. The CDR3 has 15 amino acids. The germline gives CDR1 SGHKS, CDR2 YYEKEE (reference sequence). The CDR3: CASSSYGGDVGELFF. DNA for the CDR3: TGTGCCAGCAGCTCCTACGGGGGGGACGTAGGGGAGCTGTTTTTT.

This clonotype was seen ten or more times. The genes are TRBV5-5 and TRBJ1-3; a weak D match, TRBD1 (5 bases). This CDR3 is built from 16 residues. Germline CDR1 reads SGHKS; CDR2 reads YYEKEE (reference sequence). Trimming removed 0 bases at V and 0 bases at J, with 10 bases between. CDR3 nucleotide sequence: TGTGCCAGCAGCTTGGGACAGCCACGCTCTGGAAACACCATATATTTT. Protein: CASSLGQPRSGNTIYF.

This clonotype was seen many times. The chain joins TRBV5-1 to TRBJ2-1; weak D call: TRBD2 (5 bases). Germline-derived CDR1 and CDR2 are SGHRS and YFSETQ. The V and J ends lost 1 base and 9 bases respectively, with 14 bases between them. The CDR3 is made up of 14 amino acids. The CDR3 sequence is CASSLIPDSFEQFF. The CDR3 DNA reads as TGCGCCAGCAGCTTGATCCCGGACTCCTTTGAGCAGTTCTTC.

This clonotype came up many times. The chain couples TRBV29-1 to TRBJ2-1; weak D call: TRBD2 (5 bases). The CDR3 is made up of 14 amino acids. The germline gives CDR1 SQVTM, CDR2 ANQGSEA. V lost 5 bases and J 8 bases, leaving 19 bases between the germline ends. The CDR3 protein is CSVFDQLYGDEQFF. The CDR3 DNA is TGCAGCGTTTTTGATCAGCTCTACGGGGATGAGCAGTTCTTC.

This clonotype was seen ten or more times. The J gene is TRBJ2-5, the V gene TRBV2, with a possible D match to TRBD2 (5 bases). V was clipped by 6 bases and J by 0 bases, with 14 bases between them. CDR1 is SNHLY, CDR2 FYNNEI, per germline. This CDR3 is 15 amino acids long. The CDR3 spells CASRKRDGNQETQYF. CDR3 coding DNA: TGTGCCAGCAGGAAAAGAGACGGGAACCAAGAGACCCAGTACTTC.

This clonotype was detected ten times or more. The genes are TRBV6-2 or TRBV6-3 and TRBJ1-1; D is uncertain. Germline lookup yields CDR1 MNHEY and CDR2 SVGEGT. V dropped 7 bases and J dropped 1 base, with 13 bases sitting between them. CDR3 length equals 14 residues. Written as DNA, the CDR3 is TGTGCCAGCAATGGTCCCAACCAGAACACTGAAGCTTTCTTT. It yields the protein CASNGPNQNTEAFF.

This clonotype was recorded many times. CDR3 sequence (DNA): TGCGCCAGCAGCTTGTCGCTGGCAGACACAGATACGCAGTATTTT. Translation: CASSLSLADTDTQYF. This rearrangement joins TRBV5-1 to TRBJ2-3; D remains ambiguous. The V and J ends lost 1 base and 2 bases respectively, with 11 bases between them. The CDR3 runs to 15 residues. Germline CDR1 is SGHRS and CDR2 is YFSETQ.